This T cell receptor (beta chain) was identified during a study of PD-1 blockade in classical Hodgkin lymphoma. Each patient's relapse followed autologous stem cell transplantation, and brentuximab vedotin exposure varied. The authors purified CD4+ T cells from thawed PBMCs by magnetic negative selection. As to this clone: Its antigen is still unknown.

The CDR3 has 15 residues. The V end was cut by 1 base, the J end by 1 base, with 10 bases between. From germline, CDR1 is SGHTA and CDR2 FQGNSA. Study-level points and caveats: Patients with a complete response exhibited baseline diversity comparable to newly diagnosed patients. Newly diagnosed patients reportedly trailed healthy donors in baseline TCR diversity. Nivolumab starters within 1 year of ASCT were excluded.

Repertoires were generated with immunoSEQ multiplex PCR, while TCRdb's copy carries only in-frame clones and drops some. The table lists approximately 25,000 clones, 65% to 85% of them singletons. The sequences come from CD4+ T cells from blood, collected at baseline. The clonotype was recovered from a human donor with classical Hodgkin lymphoma. The chain joins TRBV7-2 to TRBJ1-2; D is uncertain. In DNA, the CDR3 is TGTGCCAGCAGCTTAGGCCCGGGCCATAACTATGGCTACACCTTC. This translates into CASSLGPGHNYGYTF.